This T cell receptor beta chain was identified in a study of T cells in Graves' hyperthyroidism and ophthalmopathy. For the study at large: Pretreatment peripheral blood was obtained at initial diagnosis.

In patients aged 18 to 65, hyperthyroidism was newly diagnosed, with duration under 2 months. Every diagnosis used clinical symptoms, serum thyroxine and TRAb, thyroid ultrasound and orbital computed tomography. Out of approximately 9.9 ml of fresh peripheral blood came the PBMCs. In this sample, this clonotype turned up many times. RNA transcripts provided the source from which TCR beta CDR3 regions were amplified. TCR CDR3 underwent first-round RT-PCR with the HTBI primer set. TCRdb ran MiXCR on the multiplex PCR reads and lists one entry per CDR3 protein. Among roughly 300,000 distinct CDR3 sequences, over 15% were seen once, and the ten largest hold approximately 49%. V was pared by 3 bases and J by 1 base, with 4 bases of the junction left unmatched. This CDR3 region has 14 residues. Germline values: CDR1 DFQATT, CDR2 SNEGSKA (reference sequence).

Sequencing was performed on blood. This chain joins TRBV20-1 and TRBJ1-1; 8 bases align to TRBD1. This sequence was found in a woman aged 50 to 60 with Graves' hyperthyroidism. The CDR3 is CSASFGQGNTEAFF. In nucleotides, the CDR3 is TGCAGTGCTAGTTTTGGACAGGGGAACACTGAAGCTTTCTTT.